The T cell receptor beta chain described here comes from a study of blood T cell repertoires in COVID-19. On the study more broadly: The United States, Italy and Spain supplied acute and convalescent COVID-19 samples.

Study processing details: Amplified reference gene primers provided the basis for estimating nucleated cell counts. Using immunoSEQ multiplex PCR, the repertoire was profiled, and TCRdb retains in-frame clones only, with some absent. V and J calls and clone size are those listed in that table; D and trimming were worked out from the DNA. The sample yields around 73,000 clones, roughly four fifths seen once. Seattle-derived patients entered the study during active infection and were followed longitudinally. The CDR3 is made up of 11 amino acids. Germline V gives CDR1 DFQATT, CDR2 SNEGSKA (reference sequence).

The sample was peripheral blood. The origin of this receptor is a man in his sixties or seventies with COVID-19, enrolled during active disease. This rearrangement joins TRBV20-1 to TRBJ1-2; TRBD1 agrees at 8 bases. The CDR3 reads CIIGQGYGYTF. The DNA of the CDR3 is TGCATCATTGGACAGGGTTATGGCTACACCTTC.